This T cell receptor (beta chain) is from a study of blood T cell repertoires in COVID-19. In the source study's methods: For nucleated cells, counts were estimated from reference gene primer amplification. Profiling relied on immunoSEQ multiplex PCR, and the TCRdb table lists in-frame clones only, not all of them. From that table come the V and J calls and clone size; the DNA was used to work out D and trimming. The sample shows fewer than 300,000 clones, roughly nine tenths of them seen only once. Looked up from germline, CDR1 is SGHRS and CDR2 is YFSETQ. The CDR3 runs 15 residues. The trim removed 0 bases at V and 5 bases at J, leaving 3 bases unmatched.

The V call is TRBV5-1, the J call TRBJ2-5; 11 nucleotides match TRBD2. Input material: peripheral blood. The receptor was derived from a woman aged 30 to 39 with COVID-19, enrolled during active disease. As DNA, the CDR3 is TGCGCCAGCAGCTTGGCGGCTAGCGGGAGGGAGACCCAGTACTTC. This codes for CASSLAASGRETQYF.